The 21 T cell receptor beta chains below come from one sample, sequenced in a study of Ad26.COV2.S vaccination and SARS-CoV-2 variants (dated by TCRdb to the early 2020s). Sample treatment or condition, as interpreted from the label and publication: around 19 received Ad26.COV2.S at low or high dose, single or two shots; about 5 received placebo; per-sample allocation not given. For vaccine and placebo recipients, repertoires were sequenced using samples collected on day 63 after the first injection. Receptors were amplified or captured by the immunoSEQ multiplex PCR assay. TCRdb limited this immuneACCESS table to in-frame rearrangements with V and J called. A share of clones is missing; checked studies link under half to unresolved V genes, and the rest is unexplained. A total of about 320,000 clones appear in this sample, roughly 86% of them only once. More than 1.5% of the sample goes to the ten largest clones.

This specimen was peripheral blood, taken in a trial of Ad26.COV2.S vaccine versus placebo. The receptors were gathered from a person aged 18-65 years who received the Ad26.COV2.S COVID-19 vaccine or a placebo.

CDR3 DNA: TGTGCCAGCAGTTCTACCTCGAATCAGCCCCAGCATTTT. Residues: CASSSTSNQPQHF. The rearrangement uses TRBV6-5 and TRBJ1-5; D gene ambiguous. Germline V gene sequence: CDR1 MNHEY, CDR2 SVGAGI. Trimming left V 4 bases short and J 4 bases short, with 8 bases between. The CDR3 runs to 13 residues.

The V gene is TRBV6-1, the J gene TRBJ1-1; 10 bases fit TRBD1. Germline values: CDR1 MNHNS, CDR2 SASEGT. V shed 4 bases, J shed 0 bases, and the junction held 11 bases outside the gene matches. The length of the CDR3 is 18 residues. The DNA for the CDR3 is TGTGCCAGCAGTGGACCGGACAGGGGGTTTGAGTTGAACACTGAAGCTTTCTTT. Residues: CASSGPDRGFELNTEAFF.

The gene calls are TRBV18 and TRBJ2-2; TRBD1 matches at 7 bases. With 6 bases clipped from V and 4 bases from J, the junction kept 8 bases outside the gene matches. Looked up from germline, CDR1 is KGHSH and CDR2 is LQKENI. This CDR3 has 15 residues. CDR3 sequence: CASSPRDSTTGELFF. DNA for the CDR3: TGTGCCAGCTCCCCTCGGGACAGTACCACCGGGGAGCTGTTTTTT.

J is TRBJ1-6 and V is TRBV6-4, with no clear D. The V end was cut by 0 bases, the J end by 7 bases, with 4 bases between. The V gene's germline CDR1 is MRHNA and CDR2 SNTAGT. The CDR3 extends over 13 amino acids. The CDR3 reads CASSDSPNSPLHF. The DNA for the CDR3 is TGTGCCAGCAGTGACTCCCCCAATTCACCCCTCCACTTT.

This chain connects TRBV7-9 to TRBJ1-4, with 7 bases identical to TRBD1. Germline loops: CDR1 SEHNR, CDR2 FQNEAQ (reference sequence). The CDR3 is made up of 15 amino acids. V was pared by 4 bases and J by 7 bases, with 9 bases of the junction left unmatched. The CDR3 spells CASSSQDRRREKLFF. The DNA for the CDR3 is TGTGCCAGCAGCTCGCAGGACAGGCGACGTGAAAAACTGTTTTTT.

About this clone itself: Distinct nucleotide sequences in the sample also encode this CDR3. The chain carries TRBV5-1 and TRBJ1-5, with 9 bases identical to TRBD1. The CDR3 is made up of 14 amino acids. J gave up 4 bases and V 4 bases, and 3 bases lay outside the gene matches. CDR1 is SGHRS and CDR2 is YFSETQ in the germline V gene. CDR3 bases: TGCGCCAGCAGCCCCGGACAGGGGAATCAGCCCCAGCATTTT. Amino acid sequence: CASSPGQGNQPQHF.

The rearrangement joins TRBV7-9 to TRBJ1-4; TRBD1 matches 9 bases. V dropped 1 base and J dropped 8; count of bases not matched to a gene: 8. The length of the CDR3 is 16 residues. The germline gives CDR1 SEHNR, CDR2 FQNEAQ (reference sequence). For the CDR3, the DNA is TGTGCCAGCAGCTTAGGGATACAGGGGGCGCGCGAAAAACTGTTTTTT. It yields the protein CASSLGIQGAREKLFF.

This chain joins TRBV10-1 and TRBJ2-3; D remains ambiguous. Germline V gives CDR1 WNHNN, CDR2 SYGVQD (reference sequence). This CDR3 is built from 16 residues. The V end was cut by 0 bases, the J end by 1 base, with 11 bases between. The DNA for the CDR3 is TGCGCCAGCAGTGAGTCGACCCTAGGAGGCACAGATACGCAGTATTTT. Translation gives CASSESTLGGTDTQYF.

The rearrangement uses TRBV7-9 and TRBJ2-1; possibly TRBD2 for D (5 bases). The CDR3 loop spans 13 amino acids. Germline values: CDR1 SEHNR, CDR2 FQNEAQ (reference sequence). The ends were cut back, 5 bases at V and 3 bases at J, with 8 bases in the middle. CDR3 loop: CASSLRDYNEQFF. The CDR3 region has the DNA TGTGCCAGCAGCCTCCGGGACTACAATGAGCAGTTCTTC.

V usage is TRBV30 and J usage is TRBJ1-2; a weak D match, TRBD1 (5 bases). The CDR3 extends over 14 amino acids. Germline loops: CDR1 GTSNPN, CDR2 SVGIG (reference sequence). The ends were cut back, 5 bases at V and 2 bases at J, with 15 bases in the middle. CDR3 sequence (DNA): TGTGCCTGGCGGCGGGGGGAAGGGAACTATGGCTACACCTTC. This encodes CAWRRGEGNYGYTF.

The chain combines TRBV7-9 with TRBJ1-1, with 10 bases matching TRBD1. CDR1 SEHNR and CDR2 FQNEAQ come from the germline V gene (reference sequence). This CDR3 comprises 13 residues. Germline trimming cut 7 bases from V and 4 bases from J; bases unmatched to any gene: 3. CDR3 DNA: TGTGCCAGCACACGGACAGGGGGCACTGAAGCTTTCTTT. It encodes CASTRTGGTEAFF.

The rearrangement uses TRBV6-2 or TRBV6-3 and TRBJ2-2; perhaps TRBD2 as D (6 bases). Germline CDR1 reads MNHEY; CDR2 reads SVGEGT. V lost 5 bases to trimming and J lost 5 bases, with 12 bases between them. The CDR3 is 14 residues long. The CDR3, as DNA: TGTGCCAGCAGTCCCGGGGGACGTACCGGGGAGCTGTTTTTT. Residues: CASSPGGRTGELFF.

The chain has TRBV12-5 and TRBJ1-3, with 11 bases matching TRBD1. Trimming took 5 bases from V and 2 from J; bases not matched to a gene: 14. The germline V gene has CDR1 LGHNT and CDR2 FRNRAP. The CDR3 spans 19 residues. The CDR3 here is CASGLGTGTGGSTGNTIYF. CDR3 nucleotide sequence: TGTGCTAGTGGTCTAGGTACCGGGACAGGGGGGAGTACTGGAAACACCATATATTTT.

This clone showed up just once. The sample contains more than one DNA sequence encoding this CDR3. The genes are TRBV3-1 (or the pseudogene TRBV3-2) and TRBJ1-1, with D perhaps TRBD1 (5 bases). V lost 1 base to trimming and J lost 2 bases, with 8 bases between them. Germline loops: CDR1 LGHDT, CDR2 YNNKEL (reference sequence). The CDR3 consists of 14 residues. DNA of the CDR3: TGTGCCAGCAGCCAAGCAGGGAGCAACACTGAAGCTTTCTTT. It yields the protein CASSQAGSNTEAFF.

The CDR3 sequence: CASSVGQPNTEAFF. The CDR3 DNA sequence: TGTGCCAGCAGCGTAGGGCAGCCGAACACTGAAGCTTTCTTT. The genes are TRBV9 and TRBJ1-1; D not resolved. Germline CDR1 is SGDLS and CDR2 is YYNGEE. The CDR3 extends over 14 amino acids. V was trimmed by 0 bases and J by 1 base, leaving 7 bases between them. The whole variable domain, remainder taken from reference TRBV9 and TRBJ1-1, is DSGVTQTPKHLITATGQRVTLRCSPRSGDLSVYWYQQSLDQGLQFLIQYYNGEERAKGNILERFSAQQFPDLHSELNLSSLELGDSALYFCASSVGQPNTEAFFGQGTRLTVV.

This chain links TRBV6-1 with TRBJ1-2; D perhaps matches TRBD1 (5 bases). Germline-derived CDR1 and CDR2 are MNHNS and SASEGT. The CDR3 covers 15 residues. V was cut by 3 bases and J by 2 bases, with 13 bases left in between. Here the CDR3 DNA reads TGTGCCAGCAGTGAGGGGGACTCACTAAACTATGGCTACACCTTC. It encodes CASSEGDSLNYGYTF.

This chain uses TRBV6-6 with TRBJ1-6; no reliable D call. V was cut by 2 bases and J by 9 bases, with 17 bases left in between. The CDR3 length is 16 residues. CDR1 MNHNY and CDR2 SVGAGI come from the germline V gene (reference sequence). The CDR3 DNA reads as TGTGCCAGCAGTTACGGTACGGTGCTAGAGGGTTCACCCCTCCACTTT. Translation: CASSYGTVLEGSPLHF.

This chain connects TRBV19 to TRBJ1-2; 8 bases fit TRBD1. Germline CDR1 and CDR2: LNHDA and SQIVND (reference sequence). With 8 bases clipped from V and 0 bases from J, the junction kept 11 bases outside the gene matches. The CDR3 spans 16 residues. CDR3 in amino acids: CASGPTGAVSNYGYTF. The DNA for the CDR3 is TGTGCCAGTGGACCGACAGGGGCGGTTTCTAACTATGGCTACACCTTC. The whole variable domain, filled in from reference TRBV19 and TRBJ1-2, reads DGGITQSPKYLFRKEGQNVTLSCEQNLNHDAMYWYRQDPGQGLRLIYYSQIVNDFQKGDIAEGYSVSREKKESFPLTVTSAQKNPTAFYLCASGPTGAVSNYGYTFGSGTRLTVV.

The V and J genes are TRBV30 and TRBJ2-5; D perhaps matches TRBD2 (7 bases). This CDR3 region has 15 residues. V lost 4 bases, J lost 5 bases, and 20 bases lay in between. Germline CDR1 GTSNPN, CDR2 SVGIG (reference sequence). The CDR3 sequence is CAWTRGAGTRETQYF. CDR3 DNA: TGTGCCTGGACTCGGGGGGCCGGGACGAGGGAGACCCAGTACTTC.

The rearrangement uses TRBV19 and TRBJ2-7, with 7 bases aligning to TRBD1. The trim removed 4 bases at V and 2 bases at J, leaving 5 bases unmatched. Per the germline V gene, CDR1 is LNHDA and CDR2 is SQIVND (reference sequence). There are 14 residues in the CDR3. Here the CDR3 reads CASSTSGGAYEQYF. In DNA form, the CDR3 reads TGTGCCAGTAGTACCTCAGGGGGAGCCTACGAGCAGTACTTC.

The CDR3 nucleotides read TGTGCCAGCTCACTATCGGACAGGGGGTCTCCTCTCTATGGCTACACCTTC. Translation: CASSLSDRGSPLYGYTF. The rearrangement joins TRBV18 to TRBJ1-2, with TRBD1 matching over 10 bases. The CDR3 runs to 17 residues. Germline assignment: CDR1 KGHSH and CDR2 LQKENI. Losses at the gene ends were 4 bases for V and 4 bases for J; bases not matched to a gene: 12.